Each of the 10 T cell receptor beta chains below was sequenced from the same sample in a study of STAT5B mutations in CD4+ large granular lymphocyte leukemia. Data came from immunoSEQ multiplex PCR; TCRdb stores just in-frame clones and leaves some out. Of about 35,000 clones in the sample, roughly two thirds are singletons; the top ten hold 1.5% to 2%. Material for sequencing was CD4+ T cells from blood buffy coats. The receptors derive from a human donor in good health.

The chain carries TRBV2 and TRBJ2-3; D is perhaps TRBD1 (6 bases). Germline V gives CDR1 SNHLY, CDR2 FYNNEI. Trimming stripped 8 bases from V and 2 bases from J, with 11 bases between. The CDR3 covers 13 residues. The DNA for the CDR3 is TGTGCCAGCGACCGGGACAACACAGATACGCAGTATTTT. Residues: CASDRDNTDTQYF.

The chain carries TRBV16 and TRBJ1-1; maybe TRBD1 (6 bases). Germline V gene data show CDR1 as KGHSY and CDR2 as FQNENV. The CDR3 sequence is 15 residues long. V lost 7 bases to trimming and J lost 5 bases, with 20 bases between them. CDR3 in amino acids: CASTYISGARTEAFF. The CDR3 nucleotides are TGTGCCAGCACCTACATTTCGGGGGCAAGAACTGAAGCTTTCTTT.

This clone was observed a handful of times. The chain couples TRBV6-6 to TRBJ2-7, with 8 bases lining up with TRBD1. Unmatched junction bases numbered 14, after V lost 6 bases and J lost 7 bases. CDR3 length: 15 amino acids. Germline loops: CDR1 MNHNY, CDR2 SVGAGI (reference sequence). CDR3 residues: CASRSRGTGNGEQYF. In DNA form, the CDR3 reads TGTGCCAGCAGGTCCAGGGGGACAGGTAACGGGGAGCAGTACTTC.

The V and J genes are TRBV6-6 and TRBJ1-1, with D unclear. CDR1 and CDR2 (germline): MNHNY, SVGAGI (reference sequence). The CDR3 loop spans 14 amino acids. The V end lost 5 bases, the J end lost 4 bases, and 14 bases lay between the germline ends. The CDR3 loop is CASSRYIEGTEAFF. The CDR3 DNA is TGTGCCAGCAGTCGATATATAGAGGGCACTGAAGCTTTCTTT.

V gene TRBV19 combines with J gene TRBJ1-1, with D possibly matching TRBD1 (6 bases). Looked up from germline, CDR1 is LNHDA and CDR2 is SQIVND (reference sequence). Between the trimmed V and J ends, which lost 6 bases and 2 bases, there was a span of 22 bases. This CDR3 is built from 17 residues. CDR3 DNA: TGTGCCAGTAGATCAGCGGGGATGGTGGGGGGCAACACTGAAGCTTTCTTT. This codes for CASRSAGMVGGNTEAFF.

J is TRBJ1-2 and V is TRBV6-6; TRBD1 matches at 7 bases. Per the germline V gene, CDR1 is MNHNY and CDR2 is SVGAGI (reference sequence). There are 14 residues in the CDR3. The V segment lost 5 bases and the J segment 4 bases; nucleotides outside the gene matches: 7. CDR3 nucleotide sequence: TGTGCCAGCAGTACCAGGGACAGCGGCTATGGCTACACCTTC. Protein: CASSTRDSGYGYTF.

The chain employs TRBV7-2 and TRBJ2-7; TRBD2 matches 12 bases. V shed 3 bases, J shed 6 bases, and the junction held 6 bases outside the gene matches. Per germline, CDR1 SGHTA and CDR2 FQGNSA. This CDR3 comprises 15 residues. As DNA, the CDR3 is TGTGCCAGCAGCTTTCCTAGCGGGGGGGCCAGCGAGCAGTACTTC. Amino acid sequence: CASSFPSGGASEQYF.

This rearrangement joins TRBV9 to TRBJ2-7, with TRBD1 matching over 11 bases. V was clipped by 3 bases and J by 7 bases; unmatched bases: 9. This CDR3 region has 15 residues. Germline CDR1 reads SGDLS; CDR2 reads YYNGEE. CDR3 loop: CASSGLGQGAGEQYF. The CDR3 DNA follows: TGTGCCAGCAGCGGCCTAGGACAGGGGGCGGGGGAGCAGTACTTC. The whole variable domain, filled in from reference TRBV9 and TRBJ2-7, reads DSGVTQTPKHLITATGQRVTLRCSPRSGDLSVYWYQQSLDQGLQFLIQYYNGEERAKGNILERFSAQQFPDLHSELNLSSLELGDSALYFCASSGLGQGAGEQYFGPGTRLTVT.

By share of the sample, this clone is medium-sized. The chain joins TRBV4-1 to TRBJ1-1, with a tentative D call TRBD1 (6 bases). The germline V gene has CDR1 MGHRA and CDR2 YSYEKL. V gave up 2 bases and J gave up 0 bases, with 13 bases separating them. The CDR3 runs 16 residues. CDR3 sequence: CASSQPTRGMNTEAFF. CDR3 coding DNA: TGCGCCAGCAGCCAACCCACCAGGGGCATGAACACTGAAGCTTTCTTT.

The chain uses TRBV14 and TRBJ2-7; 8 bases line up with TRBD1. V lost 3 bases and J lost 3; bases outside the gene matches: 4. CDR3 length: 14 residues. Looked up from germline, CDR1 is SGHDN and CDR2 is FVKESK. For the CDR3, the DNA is TGTGCCAGCAGCCAGGGGACAGGAGGCTACGAGCAGTACTTC. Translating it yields CASSQGTGGYEQYF.